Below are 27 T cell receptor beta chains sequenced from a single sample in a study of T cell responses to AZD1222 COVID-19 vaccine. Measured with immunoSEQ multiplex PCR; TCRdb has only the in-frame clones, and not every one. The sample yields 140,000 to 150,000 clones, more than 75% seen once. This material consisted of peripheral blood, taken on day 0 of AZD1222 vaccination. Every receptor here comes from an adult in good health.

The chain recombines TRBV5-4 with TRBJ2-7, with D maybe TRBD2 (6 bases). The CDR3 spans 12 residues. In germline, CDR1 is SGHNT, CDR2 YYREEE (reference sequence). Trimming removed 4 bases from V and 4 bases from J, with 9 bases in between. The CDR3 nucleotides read TGTGCCAGCAGCGGGGACTCGTACGAGCAGTACTTC. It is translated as CASSGDSYEQYF.

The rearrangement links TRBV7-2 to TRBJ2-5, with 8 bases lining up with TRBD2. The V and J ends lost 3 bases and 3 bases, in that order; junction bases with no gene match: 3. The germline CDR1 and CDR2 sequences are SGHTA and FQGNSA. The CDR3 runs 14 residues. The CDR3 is CASSFAGGEETQYF. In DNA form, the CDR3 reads TGTGCCAGCAGCTTTGCGGGGGGAGAAGAGACCCAGTACTTC.

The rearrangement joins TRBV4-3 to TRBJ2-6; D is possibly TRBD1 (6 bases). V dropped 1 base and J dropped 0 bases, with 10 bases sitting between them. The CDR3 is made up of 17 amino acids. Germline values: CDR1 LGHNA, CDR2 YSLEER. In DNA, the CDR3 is TGCGCCAGCAGCCAAGGCAGGGGAGTCTCTGGGGCCAACGTCCTGACTTTC. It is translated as CASSQGRGVSGANVLTF.

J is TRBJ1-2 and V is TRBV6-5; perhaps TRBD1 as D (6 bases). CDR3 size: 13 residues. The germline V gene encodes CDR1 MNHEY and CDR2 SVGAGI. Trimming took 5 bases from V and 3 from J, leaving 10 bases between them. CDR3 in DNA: TGTGCCAGCAGTACCGGGACATACTATGGCTACACCTTC. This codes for CASSTGTYYGYTF.

CDR3 DNA: TGCAGCTCCCGGACTAGAAGCACAGATACGCAGTATTTT. Residues: CSSRTRSTDTQYF. The rearrangement uses TRBV29-1 and TRBJ2-3; 7 positions match TRBD2. V shed 8 bases and J 0 bases; nucleotides not matched to a gene: 5. Germline CDR1 is SQVTM and CDR2 is ANQGSEA. The CDR3 has 13 residues.

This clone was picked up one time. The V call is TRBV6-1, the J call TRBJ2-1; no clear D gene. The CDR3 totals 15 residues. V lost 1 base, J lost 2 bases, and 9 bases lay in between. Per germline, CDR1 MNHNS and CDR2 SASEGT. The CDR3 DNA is TGTGCCAGCAGTGAAGGGGGAATGACCTACAATGAGCAGTTCTTC. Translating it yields CASSEGGMTYNEQFF.

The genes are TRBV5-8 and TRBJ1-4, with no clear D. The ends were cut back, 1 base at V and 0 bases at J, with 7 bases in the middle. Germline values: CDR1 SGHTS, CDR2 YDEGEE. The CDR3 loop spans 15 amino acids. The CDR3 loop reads CASSLQSATNEKLFF. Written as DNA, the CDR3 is TGTGCCAGCAGCTTGCAGTCAGCAACTAATGAAAAACTGTTTTTT.

The CDR3: CASSPRTGGSYNEQFF. The CDR3 nucleotides read TGTGCCAGCAGCCCCCGAACAGGGGGCTCCTACAATGAGCAGTTCTTC. The rearrangement joins TRBV11-3 to TRBJ2-1; 8 bases match TRBD1. The CDR3 runs to 16 residues. Germline loops: CDR1 SGHNT, CDR2 YENEEA. J was trimmed by 0 bases and V by 5 bases; bases with no gene match: 6.

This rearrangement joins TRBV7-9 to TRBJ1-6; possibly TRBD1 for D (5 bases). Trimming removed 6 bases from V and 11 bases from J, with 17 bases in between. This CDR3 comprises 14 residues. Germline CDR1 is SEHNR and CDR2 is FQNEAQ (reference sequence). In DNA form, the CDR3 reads TGTGCCAGCAGTCGAGGGGTTGCAATAGCACCCCTCCACTTT. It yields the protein CASSRGVAIAPLHF.

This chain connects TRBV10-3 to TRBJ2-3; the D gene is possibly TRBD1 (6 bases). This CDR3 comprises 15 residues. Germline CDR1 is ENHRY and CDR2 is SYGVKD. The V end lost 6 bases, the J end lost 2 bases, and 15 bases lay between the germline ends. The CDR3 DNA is TGTGCCATCAGCCCCTGGACAGACGACACAGATACGCAGTATTTT. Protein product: CAISPWTDDTDTQYF.

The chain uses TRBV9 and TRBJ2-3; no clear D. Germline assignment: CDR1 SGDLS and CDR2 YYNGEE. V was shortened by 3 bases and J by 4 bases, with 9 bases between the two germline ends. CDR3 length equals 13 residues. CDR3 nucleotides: TGTGCCAGCAGCGACTCCCCCCCAGATACGCAGTATTTT. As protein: CASSDSPPDTQYF.

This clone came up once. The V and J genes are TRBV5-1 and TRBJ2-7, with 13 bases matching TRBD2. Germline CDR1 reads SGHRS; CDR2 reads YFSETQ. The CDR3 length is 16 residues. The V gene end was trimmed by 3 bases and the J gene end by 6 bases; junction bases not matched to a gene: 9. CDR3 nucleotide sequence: TGCGCCAGCAGCTCCCTGACTAGCGGGAGGTCGTTCGAGCAGTACTTC. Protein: CASSSLTSGRSFEQYF.

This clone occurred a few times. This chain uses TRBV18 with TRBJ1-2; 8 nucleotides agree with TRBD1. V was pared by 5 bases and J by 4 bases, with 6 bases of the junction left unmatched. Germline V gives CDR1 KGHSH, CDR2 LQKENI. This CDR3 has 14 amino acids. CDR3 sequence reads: CASSGTGAAYGYTF. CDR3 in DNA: TGTGCCAGCTCAGGGACAGGTGCCGCCTATGGCTACACCTTC.

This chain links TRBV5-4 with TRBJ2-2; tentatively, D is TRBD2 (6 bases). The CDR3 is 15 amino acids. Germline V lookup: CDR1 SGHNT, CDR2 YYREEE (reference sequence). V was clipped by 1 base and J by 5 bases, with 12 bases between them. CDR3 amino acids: CASSLNSGATGELFF. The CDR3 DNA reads TGTGCCAGCAGCTTGAATAGCGGTGCTACCGGGGAGCTGTTTTTT.

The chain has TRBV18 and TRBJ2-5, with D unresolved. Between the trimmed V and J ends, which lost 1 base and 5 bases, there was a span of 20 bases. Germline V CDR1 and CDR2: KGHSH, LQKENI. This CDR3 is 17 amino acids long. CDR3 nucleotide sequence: TGTGCCAGCTCACCACTTCCACCTCCCGGGTCTGCTGAGACCCAGTACTTC. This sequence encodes CASSPLPPPGSAETQYF.

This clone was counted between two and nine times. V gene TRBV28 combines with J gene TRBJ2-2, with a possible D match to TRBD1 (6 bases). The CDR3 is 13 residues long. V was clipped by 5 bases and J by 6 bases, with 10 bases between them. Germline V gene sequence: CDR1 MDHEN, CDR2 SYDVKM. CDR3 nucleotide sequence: TGTGCCAGCAGTACAACAGGGTCCGGGGAGCTGTTTTTT. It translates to CASSTTGSGELFF.

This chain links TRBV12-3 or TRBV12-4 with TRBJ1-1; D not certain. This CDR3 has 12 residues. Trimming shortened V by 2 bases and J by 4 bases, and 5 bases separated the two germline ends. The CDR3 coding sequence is TGTGCCAGCAGTTTACAGGTCACTGAAGCTTTCTTT. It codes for CASSLQVTEAFF.

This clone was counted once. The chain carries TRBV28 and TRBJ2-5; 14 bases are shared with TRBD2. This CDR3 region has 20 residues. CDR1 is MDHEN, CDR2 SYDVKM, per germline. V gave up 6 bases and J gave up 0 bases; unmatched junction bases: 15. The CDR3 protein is CASRPNGTSGRVWYQETQYF. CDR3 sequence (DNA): TGTGCCAGCAGACCCAACGGGACTAGCGGGAGAGTTTGGTACCAAGAGACCCAGTACTTC.

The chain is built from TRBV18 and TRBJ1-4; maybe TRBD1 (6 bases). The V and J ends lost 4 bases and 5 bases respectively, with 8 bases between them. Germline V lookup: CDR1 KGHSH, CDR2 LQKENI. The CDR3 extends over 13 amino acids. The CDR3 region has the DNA TGTGCCAGCTCACGAGGGGGAAATGAAAAACTGTTTTTT. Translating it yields CASSRGGNEKLFF.

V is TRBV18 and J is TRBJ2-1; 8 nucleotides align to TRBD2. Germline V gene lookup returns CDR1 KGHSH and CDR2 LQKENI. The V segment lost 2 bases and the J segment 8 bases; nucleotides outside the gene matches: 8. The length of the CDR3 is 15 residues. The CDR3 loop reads CASSPAGTSFDEQFF. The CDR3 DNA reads TGTGCCAGCTCACCAGCCGGGACTAGTTTCGATGAGCAGTTCTTC.

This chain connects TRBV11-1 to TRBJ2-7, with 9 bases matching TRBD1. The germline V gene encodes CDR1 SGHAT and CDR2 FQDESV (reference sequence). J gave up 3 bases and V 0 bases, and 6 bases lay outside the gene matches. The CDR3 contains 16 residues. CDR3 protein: CASSLARGTGNYEQYF. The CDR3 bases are TGTGCCAGCAGCTTAGCGCGAGGGACAGGGAACTACGAGCAGTACTTC.

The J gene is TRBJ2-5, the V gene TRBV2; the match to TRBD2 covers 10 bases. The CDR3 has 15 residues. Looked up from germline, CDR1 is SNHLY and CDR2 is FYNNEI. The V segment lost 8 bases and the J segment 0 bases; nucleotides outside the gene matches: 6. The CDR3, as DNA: TGTGCCAGCGGGAGGGGACTAGCGCACCAAGAGACCCAGTACTTC. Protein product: CASGRGLAHQETQYF. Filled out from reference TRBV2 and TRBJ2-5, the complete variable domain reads EPEVTQTPSHQVTQMGQEVILRCVPISNHLYFYWYRQILGQKVEFLVSFYNNEISEKSEIFDDQFSVERPDGSNFTLKIRSTKLEDSAMYFCASGRGLAHQETQYFGPGTRLLVL.

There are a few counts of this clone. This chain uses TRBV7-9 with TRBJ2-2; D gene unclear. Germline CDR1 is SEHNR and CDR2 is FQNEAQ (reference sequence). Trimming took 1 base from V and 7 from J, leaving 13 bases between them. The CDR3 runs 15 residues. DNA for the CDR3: TGTGCCAGCAGCTTAGACCGGGCCTCGGGCGGGGAGCTGTTTTTT. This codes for CASSLDRASGGELFF.

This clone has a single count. In DNA form, the CDR3 reads TGTGCCAGCTCACCAGGACAGGGAACGTATGGCTACACCTTC. Residues: CASSPGQGTYGYTF. This chain uses TRBV18 with TRBJ1-2; TRBD1 matches 8 bases. Germline trimming cut 2 bases from V and 5 bases from J; bases unmatched to any gene: 4. Germline lookup yields CDR1 KGHSH and CDR2 LQKENI. This CDR3 is built from 14 residues.

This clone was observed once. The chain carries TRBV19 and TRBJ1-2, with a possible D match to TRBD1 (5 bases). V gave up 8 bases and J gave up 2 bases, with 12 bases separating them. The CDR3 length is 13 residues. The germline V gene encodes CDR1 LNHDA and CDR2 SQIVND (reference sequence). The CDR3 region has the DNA TGTGCCAGTGAATGGGGGAACAACTATGGCTACACCTTC. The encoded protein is CASEWGNNYGYTF.

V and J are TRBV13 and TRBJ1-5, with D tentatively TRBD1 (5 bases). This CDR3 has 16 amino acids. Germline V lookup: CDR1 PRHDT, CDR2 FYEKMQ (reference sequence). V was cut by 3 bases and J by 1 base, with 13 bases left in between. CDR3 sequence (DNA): TGTGCCAGCAGCTTTGGGGGAACGTCAAGCAATCAGCCCCAGCATTTT. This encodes CASSFGGTSSNQPQHF. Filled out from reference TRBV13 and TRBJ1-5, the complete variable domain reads AAGVIQSPRHLIKEKRETATLKCYPIPRHDTVYWYQQGPGQDPQFLISFYEKMQSDKGSIPDRFSAQQFSDYHSELNMSSLELGDSALYFCASSFGGTSSNQPQHFGDGTRLSIL.

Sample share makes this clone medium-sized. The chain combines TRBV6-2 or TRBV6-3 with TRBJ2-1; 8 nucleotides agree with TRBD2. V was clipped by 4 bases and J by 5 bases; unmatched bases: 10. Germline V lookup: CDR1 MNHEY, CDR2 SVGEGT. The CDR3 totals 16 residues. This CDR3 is CASSLLAEGQNNEQFF. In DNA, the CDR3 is TGTGCCAGCAGTTTACTAGCGGAGGGACAAAACAATGAGCAGTTCTTC.